The 18 T cell receptor beta chains below were found in one sample sequenced in a study of T cell repertoires in cytomegalovirus infection (dated by TCRdb to between 2019 and 2020). The sequencing machine was an Illumina HiSeq 1500. Clones were called with MiXCR by TCRdb after fastp trimmed the public reads at Q25, and only in-frame beta chains were retained. Every entry covers one CDR3 protein and lists the most common genes and DNA from its rows. This sample holds about 440,000 distinct CDR3 sequences; about a third were observed only once. The ten largest clonotypes hold about an eighth of the sample. Sequences were obtained from PBMCs. Receptors originate from a human donor in good health (CMV status not recorded). Some clones in this sample may be carry-over from other donors' samples.

This clonotype has a handful of counts. V gene TRBV7-9 combines with J gene TRBJ2-7; no reliable D call. This CDR3 contains 14 residues. The germline V and J ends were trimmed by 1 base and 4 bases, with 11 bases remaining between them. Germline V gives CDR1 SEHNR, CDR2 FQNEAQ (reference sequence). CDR3 in amino acids: CASSLGVTAYEQYF. The DNA for the CDR3 is TGTGCCAGCAGCTTAGGTGTCACCGCTTACGAGCAGTACTTC.

This chain links TRBV6-1 with TRBJ1-5; D uncertain. The CDR3 has 13 amino acids. Trimming pared 5 bases from V and 4 bases from J, leaving 9 bases between. Per germline, CDR1 MNHNS and CDR2 SASEGT. Here the CDR3 DNA reads TGTGCCAGCAGTCCCAGGTGGAATCAGCCCCAGCATTTT. Translating it yields CASSPRWNQPQHF.

A note on this clonotype: Because it lacks the conserved phenylalanine or tryptophan at the end, this CDR3 is likely a read error. The genes are TRBV12-5 and TRBJ2-1; 9 bases fit TRBD2. V was pared by 1 base and J by 7 bases, with 11 bases of the junction left unmatched. The CDR3 has 17 amino acids. Germline CDR1 reads LGHNT; CDR2 reads FRNRAP. The CDR3 reads CASGLAPRVAGENEQFL. Here the CDR3 DNA reads TGTGCTAGTGGTTTGGCCCCCCGTGTAGCGGGGGAGAATGAGCAGTTCTTA.

This clonotype was counted a few times. The chain carries TRBV7-8 and TRBJ2-7; D is possibly TRBD1 (6 bases). Germline V gives CDR1 SGHVS, CDR2 FQNEAQ. V was trimmed by 1 base and J by 0 bases, leaving 10 bases between them. This CDR3 is 15 amino acids long. The CDR3 bases are TGTGCCAGCAGCTTAGGGGGGCCCTTCTCCTACGAGCAGTACTTC. Amino acid sequence: CASSLGGPFSYEQYF.

The CDR3 here is CASSGTSPPETQYF. CDR3 in DNA: TGTGCCAGCAGCGGGACATCTCCCCCAGAGACCCAGTACTTC. The gene calls are TRBV5-6 and TRBJ2-5, with D maybe TRBD1 (6 bases). The V gene's germline CDR1 is SGHDT and CDR2 YYEEEE. The length of the CDR3 is 14 residues. Between the trimmed V and J ends, which lost 4 bases and 4 bases, there was a span of 14 bases.

This clonotype turned up a few times. The chain carries TRBV12-3 or TRBV12-4 and TRBJ2-7, with TRBD1 as a possible D gene (6 bases). The CDR3 extends over 12 amino acids. The V end was cut by 6 bases, the J end by 6 bases, with 12 bases between. CDR3 residues: CASRRTVTEQYF. The CDR3 DNA reads TGTGCCAGCAGGAGGACAGTCACCGAGCAGTACTTC.

The rearrangement links TRBV20-1 to TRBJ2-7, with D tentatively TRBD2 (6 bases). Germline loops: CDR1 DFQATT, CDR2 SNEGSKA (reference sequence). Trimming pared 3 bases from V and 6 bases from J, leaving 27 bases between. The CDR3 contains 17 residues. The CDR3 sequence is CSASRRPDQTSWSEQYF. CDR3 DNA sequence: TGCAGTGCTAGTCGGCGACCCGACCAGACTAGTTGGAGCGAGCAGTACTTC.

CDR3: CAWSAQGQVNQPQHF. CDR3 coding DNA: TGTGCCTGGAGTGCCCAGGGACAGGTGAATCAGCCCCAGCATTTT. J is TRBJ1-5 and V is TRBV30; TRBD1 aligns across 8 bases. The CDR3 is 15 residues long. Germline assignment: CDR1 GTSNPN and CDR2 SVGIG (reference sequence). Germline trimming cut 1 base from V and 4 bases from J; bases unmatched to any gene: 6.

This chain joins TRBV12-3 or TRBV12-4 and TRBJ1-5; tentative D call: TRBD1 (5 bases). Trimming cost V 4 bases and J 0 bases, with 10 bases left between them. CDR3 size: 15 residues. Here the CDR3 DNA reads TGTGCCAGCAGTTCACAGGTCGCTAGCAATCAGCCCCAGCATTTT. The encoded protein is CASSSQVASNQPQHF.

This clonotype was counted only a few times. The rearrangement links TRBV10-3 to TRBJ1-1; the match to TRBD1 covers 12 bases. Germline lookup yields CDR1 ENHRY and CDR2 SYGVKD. CDR3 size: 14 residues. J was trimmed by 5 bases and V by 8 bases; bases with no gene match: 6. The DNA of the CDR3 is TGTGCCATCGGGGACAGGGGGCCAGGGACTGAAGCTTTCTTT. Amino acids: CAIGDRGPGTEAFF.

The rearrangement uses TRBV12-3 or TRBV12-4 and TRBJ2-1; TRBD1 matches at 7 bases. J was trimmed by 0 bases and V by 5 bases; bases with no gene match: 16. The CDR3 is 19 amino acids. The CDR3 nucleotides read TGTGCCAGCAGTCCGACTCTCCTACTTGACAGGGCCTCCTACAATGAGCAGTTCTTC. The encoded protein is CASSPTLLLDRASYNEQFF.

This clonotype was counted between two and nine times. The chain employs TRBV6-2 or TRBV6-3 and TRBJ1-3, with D hard to call. Germline V lookup: CDR1 MNHEY, CDR2 SVGEGT. Trimming left V 2 bases short and J 4 bases short, with 15 bases between. The CDR3 runs to 16 residues. The CDR3 coding sequence is TGTGCCAGCAGTTACCTTGGACTCGGCGCGGGAAACACCATATATTTT. It codes for CASSYLGLGAGNTIYF.

The chain links TRBV20-1 to TRBJ1-2, with a possible D match to TRBD1 (5 bases). Germline values: CDR1 DFQATT, CDR2 SNEGSKA (reference sequence). The CDR3 runs to 13 residues. The germline V and J ends were trimmed by 5 bases and 3 bases, with 13 bases remaining between them. The CDR3 region has the DNA TGCAGTGCTTTCGGGACGGTGTACTATGGCTACACCTTC. This gives the protein CSAFGTVYYGYTF.

The chain links TRBV12-3 or TRBV12-4 to TRBJ1-1; tentatively, D is TRBD1 (6 bases). The length of the CDR3 is 15 residues. V shed 0 bases and J shed 7 bases, with 15 bases lying between them. In DNA, the CDR3 is TGTGCCAGCAGTTTAGCCCTCTCAGGGGCGTATGAAGCTTTCTTT. It is translated as CASSLALSGAYEAFF.

This clonotype has at least ten counts. The V call is TRBV7-6, the J call TRBJ2-3; D gene unclear. The CDR3 runs 14 residues. Between the trimmed V and J ends, which lost 0 bases and 4 bases, there was a span of 8 bases. CDR1 and CDR2 (germline): SGHVS, FNYEAQ. CDR3 sequence (DNA): TGTGCCAGCAGCTTAGCGGTCAGCCCAGATACGCAGTATTTT. It specifies CASSLAVSPDTQYF.

This clonotype was seen more than once but under ten times. The gene calls are TRBV19 and TRBJ2-7; 7 bases are shared with TRBD1. Trimming took 6 bases from V and 3 from J; bases not matched to a gene: 5. This CDR3 comprises 13 residues. The germline gives CDR1 LNHDA, CDR2 SQIVND (reference sequence). The CDR3 region is CASRGPGGYEQYF. The CDR3 coding sequence is TGTGCCAGTAGGGGACCAGGGGGCTACGAGCAGTACTTC.

As for this clonotype: This may be a read error, as it is one base from a much larger clone. The conserved closing phenylalanine or tryptophan is absent in this CDR3, likely reflecting a read error. The rearrangement uses TRBV7-2 and TRBJ1-2; D gene uncertain. The V and J ends lost 0 bases and 8 bases respectively, with 19 bases between them. CDR1 SGHTA and CDR2 FQGNSA come from the germline V gene. This CDR3 region has 16 residues. This chain's CDR3 is CASSLARADVPRGYTL. CDR3 DNA: TGTGCCAGCAGCTTAGCGAGGGCAGATGTTCCTAGGGGCTACACCTTA.

The chain recombines TRBV6-1 with TRBJ1-5; D remains unclear. Trimming removed 8 bases at V and 1 base at J, with 6 bases between. Germline V gene sequence: CDR1 MNHNS, CDR2 SASEGT. The CDR3 consists of 12 residues. CDR3 sequence (DNA): TGTGCCAGCGCTAGGAGCAATCAGCCCCAGCATTTT. Its protein product is CASARSNQPQHF.